The source of this TCR beta chain is a study of early stage breast cancer tumors. Study findings and constraints: Comparing each tissue with blood distinguished tumor from normal in 14 of 16 patients.

The protocol was immunoSEQ multiplex PCR, while the TCRdb copy is restricted to in-frame clones and leaves out a portion. The table lists 40,000 to 60,000 clones, roughly 84% of them singletons, with around 1.5% in the top ten. After removal of 0 bases from V and 3 bases from J, the junction contained 3 bases not matched to a gene. The CDR3 extends over 15 amino acids. In germline, CDR1 is SGHRS, CDR2 YFSETQ. Note on this clone: The target antigen is unknown.

This chain uses TRBV5-1 with TRBJ2-5; 9 bases fit TRBD2. The specimen sequenced was blood. This TCR derives from a person aged 45 to 60 with breast cancer. The CDR3 sequence is CASSLELAGKETQYF. CDR3 sequence (DNA): TGCGCCAGCAGCTTGGAGCTAGCGGGAAAAGAGACCCAGTACTTC. Combining the CDR3 with reference TRBV5-1 and TRBJ2-5 gives the whole variable domain KAGVTQTPRYLIKTRGQQVTLSCSPISGHRSVSWYQQTPGQGLQFLFEYFSETQRNKGNFPGRFSGRQFSNSRSEMNVSTLELGDSALYLCASSLELAGKETQYFGPGTRLLVL.